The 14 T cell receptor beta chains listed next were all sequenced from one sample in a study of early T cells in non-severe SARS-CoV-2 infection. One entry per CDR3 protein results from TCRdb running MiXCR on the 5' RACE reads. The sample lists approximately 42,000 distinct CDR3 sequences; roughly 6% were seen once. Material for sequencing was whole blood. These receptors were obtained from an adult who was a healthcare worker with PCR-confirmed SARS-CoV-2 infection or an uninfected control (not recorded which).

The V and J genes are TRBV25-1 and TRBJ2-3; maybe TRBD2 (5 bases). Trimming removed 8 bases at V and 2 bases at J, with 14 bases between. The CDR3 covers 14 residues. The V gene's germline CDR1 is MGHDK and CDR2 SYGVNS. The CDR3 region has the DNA TGTGCCAGCGGTGGAGGACTTCCCACAGATACGCAGTATTTT. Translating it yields CASGGGLPTDTQYF.

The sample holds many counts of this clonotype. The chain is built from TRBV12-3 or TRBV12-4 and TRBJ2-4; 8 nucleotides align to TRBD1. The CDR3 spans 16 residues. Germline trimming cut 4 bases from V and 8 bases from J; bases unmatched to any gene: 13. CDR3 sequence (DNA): TGTGCCAGCAGTTCGCCCCTCAGCAAGACAGGGGACATTCAGTACTTC. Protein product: CASSSPLSKTGDIQYF.

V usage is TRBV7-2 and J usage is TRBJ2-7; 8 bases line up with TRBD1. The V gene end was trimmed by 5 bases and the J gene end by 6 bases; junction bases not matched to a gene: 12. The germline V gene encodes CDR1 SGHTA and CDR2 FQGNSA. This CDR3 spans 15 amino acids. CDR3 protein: CASSTTGTGKGEQYF. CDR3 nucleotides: TGTGCCAGCAGCACCACCGGGACAGGAAAGGGCGAGCAGTACTTC.

CDR3 residues: CASSSPDTQYF. The CDR3 DNA reads TGTGCCAGCAGCTCTCCAGATACGCAGTATTTT. The V gene is TRBV7-2, the J gene TRBJ2-3; no firm D call. In germline, CDR1 is SGHTA, CDR2 FQGNSA. V was trimmed by 4 bases and J by 4 bases, leaving 3 bases between them. This CDR3 is 11 amino acids long.

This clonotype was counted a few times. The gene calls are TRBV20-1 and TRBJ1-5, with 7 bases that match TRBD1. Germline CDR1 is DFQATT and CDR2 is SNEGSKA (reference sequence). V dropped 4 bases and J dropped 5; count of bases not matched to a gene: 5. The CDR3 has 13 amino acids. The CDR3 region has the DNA TGCAGTGCTAACGACAGGGTCCATCAGCCCCAGCATTTT. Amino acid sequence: CSANDRVHQPQHF.

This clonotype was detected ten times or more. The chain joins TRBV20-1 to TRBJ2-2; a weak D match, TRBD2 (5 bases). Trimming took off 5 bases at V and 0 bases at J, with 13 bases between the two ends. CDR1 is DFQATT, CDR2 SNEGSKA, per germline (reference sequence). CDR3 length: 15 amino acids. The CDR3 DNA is TGCAGTGCTCAGAGGGTGAGCCCGAACACCGGGGAGCTGTTTTTT. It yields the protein CSAQRVSPNTGELFF.

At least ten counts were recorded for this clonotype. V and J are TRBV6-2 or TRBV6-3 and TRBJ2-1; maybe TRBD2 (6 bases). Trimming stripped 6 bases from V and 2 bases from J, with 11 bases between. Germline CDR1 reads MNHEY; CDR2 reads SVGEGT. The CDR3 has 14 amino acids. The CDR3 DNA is TGTGCCAGCAGGCCGGGCGGGGCCTACAATGAGCAGTTCTTC. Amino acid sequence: CASRPGGAYNEQFF.

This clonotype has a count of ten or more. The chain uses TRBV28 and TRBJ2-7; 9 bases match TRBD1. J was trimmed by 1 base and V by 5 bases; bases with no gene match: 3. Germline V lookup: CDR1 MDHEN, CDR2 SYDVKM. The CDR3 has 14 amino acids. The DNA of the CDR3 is TGTGCCAGCAGTCCCGGGACAGGGTCCTACGAGCAGTACTTC. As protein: CASSPGTGSYEQYF.

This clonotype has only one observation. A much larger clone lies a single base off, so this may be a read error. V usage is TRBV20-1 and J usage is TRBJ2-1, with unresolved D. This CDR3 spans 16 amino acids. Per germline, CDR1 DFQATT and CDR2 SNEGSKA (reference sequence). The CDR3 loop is CSARGSTFHAYNEQSF. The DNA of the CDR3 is TGCAGTGCTAGAGGTAGTACTTTCCACGCCTACAATGAGCAGTCCTTC.

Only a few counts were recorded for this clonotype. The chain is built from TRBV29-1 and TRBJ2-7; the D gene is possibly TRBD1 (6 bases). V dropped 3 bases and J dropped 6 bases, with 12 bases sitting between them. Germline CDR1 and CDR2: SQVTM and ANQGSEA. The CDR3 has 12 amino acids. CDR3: CSVDGEGVEQYF. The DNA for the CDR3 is TGCAGCGTTGACGGTGAGGGGGTCGAGCAGTACTTC.

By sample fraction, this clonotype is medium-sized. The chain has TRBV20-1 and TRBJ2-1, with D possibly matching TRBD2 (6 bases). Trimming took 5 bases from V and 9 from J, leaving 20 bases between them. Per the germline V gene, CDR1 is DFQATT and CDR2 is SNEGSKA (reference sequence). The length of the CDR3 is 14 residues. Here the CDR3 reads CSAVPRDLQREQFF. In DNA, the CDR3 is TGCAGTGCTGTACCCCGGGACTTACAACGTGAGCAGTTCTTC.

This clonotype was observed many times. The CDR3 sequence: CASSYAGQTQDTQYF. DNA for the CDR3: TGTGCCAGCAGTTACGCGGGACAGACTCAAGATACGCAGTATTTT. The V gene is TRBV6-5, the J gene TRBJ2-3, with D possibly matching TRBD1 (7 bases). Germline V gene data show CDR1 as MNHEY and CDR2 as SVGAGI. There are 15 residues in the CDR3. V gave up 2 bases and J gave up 5 bases, with 14 bases separating them.

The CDR3 reads CASSLVGESYEQYF. CDR3 in DNA: TGTGCCAGCAGCTTAGTGGGGGAAAGCTACGAGCAGTACTTC. The chain uses TRBV7-9 and TRBJ2-7; D tentatively fits TRBD1 or TRBD2 (5 bases each). The V gene's germline CDR1 is SEHNR and CDR2 FQNEAQ (reference sequence). Trimming removed 1 base from V and 3 bases from J, with 10 bases in between. This CDR3 contains 14 residues. Supplemented by reference TRBV7-9 and TRBJ2-7, the full variable domain reads DTGVSQNPRHKITKRGQNVTFRCDPISEHNRLYWYRQTLGQGPEFLTYFQNEAQLEKSRLLSDRFSAERPKGSFSTLEIQRTEQGDSAMYLCASSLVGESYEQYFGPGTRLTVT.

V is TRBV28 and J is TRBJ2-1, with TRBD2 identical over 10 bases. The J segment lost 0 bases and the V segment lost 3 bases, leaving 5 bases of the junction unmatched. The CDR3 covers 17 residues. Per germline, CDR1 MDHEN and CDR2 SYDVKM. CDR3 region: CASSFPSGGLSYNEQFF. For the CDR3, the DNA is TGTGCCAGCAGTTTCCCTAGCGGGGGCCTCTCCTACAATGAGCAGTTCTTC.